This TCR beta chain stems from a study of glioma-infiltrating T cells after dendritic cell vaccination. Notes on the study in general: Patients with more pretreatment TILs had longer time to progression and survival.

Time point defined: after dendritic cell vaccination, including at tumor progression/relapse. None of the glioblastoma patients had an isocitrate dehydrogenase mutation. The V gene's germline CDR1 is SQVTM and CDR2 ANQGSEA. CDR3 length equals 14 residues. Trimming cost V 2 bases and J 5 bases, with 12 bases left between them. In regard to this clone: Its target is unknown.

Produced via immunoSEQ multiplex PCR; TCRdb's table is partial and in-frame only. The sample carries 99,000 or so clones, around 80% recorded once. The sequenced sample was blood, obtained after dendritic cell vaccination. This TCR derives from a human donor with glioblastoma. The gene calls are TRBV29-1 and TRBJ2-2; D perhaps matches TRBD1 (6 bases). The CDR3 sequence is CSVEQGMGTGELFF. CDR3 DNA: TGCAGCGTTGAACAGGGGATGGGAACCGGGGAGCTGTTTTTT.